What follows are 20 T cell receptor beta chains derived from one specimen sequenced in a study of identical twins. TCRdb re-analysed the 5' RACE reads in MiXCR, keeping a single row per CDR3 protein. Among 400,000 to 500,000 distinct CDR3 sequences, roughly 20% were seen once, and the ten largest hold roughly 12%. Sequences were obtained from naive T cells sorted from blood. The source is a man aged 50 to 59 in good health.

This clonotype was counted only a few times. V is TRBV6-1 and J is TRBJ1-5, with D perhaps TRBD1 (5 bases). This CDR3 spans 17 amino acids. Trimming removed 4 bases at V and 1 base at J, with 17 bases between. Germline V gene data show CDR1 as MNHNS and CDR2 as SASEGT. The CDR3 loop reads CASSAAFVSGSNQPQHF. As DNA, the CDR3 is TGTGCCAGCAGTGCAGCCTTTGTCTCAGGGAGCAATCAGCCCCAGCATTTT.

CDR3 sequence: CASSPIAVGNSPLHF. CDR3 in DNA: TGTGCCAGCAGTCCAATAGCGGTCGGGAATTCACCCCTCCACTTT. V is TRBV27 and J is TRBJ1-6; no definite D call. The CDR3 has 15 residues. Looked up from germline, CDR1 is MNHEY and CDR2 is SMNVEV (reference sequence). The V end was cut by 5 bases, the J end by 7 bases, with 15 bases between.

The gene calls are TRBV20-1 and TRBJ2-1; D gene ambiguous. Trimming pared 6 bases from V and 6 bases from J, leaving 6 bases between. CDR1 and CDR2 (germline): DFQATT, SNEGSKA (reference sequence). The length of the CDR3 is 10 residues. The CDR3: CSASTNEQFF. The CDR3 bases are TGCAGTGCGAGTACCAATGAGCAGTTCTTC.

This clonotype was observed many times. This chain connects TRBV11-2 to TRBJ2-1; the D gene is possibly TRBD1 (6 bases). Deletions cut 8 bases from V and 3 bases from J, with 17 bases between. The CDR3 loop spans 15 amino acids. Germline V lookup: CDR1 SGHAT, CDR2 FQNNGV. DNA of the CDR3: TGTGCCAGCCAGAGAGGGGGATCCTTCTACAATGAGCAGTTCTTC. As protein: CASQRGGSFYNEQFF.

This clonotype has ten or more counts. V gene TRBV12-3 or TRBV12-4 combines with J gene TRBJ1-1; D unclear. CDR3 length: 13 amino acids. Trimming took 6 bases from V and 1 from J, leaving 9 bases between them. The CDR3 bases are TGTGCCAGCAGCTATACAACGAACACTGAAGCTTTCTTT. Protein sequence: CASSYTTNTEAFF.

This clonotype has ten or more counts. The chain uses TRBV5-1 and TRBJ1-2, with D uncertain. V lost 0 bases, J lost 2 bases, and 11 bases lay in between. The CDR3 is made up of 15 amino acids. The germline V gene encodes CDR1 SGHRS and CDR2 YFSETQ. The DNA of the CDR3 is TGCGCCAGCAGCTTGGGGCCCCAGGAGAACTATGGCTACACCTTC. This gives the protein CASSLGPQENYGYTF.

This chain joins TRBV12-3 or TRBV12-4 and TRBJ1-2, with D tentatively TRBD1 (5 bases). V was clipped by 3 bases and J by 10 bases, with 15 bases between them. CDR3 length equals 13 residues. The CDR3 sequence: CASSFGGSNVYTF. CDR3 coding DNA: TGTGCCAGCAGTTTTGGGGGTTCAAACGTCTACACCTTC.

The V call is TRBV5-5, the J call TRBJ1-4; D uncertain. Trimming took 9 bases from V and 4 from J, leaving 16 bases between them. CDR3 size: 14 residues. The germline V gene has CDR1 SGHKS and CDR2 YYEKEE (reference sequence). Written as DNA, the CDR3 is TGTGCCACTGCGGTCGGGTCCGGTAATGAAAAACTGTTTTTT. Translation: CATAVGSGNEKLFF.

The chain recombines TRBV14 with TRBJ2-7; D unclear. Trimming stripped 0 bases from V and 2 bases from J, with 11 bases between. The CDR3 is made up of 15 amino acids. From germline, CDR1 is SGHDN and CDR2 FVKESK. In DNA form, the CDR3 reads TGTGCCAGCAGCCAAGATAGGGTGATGCCCTACGAGCAGTACTTC. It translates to CASSQDRVMPYEQYF.

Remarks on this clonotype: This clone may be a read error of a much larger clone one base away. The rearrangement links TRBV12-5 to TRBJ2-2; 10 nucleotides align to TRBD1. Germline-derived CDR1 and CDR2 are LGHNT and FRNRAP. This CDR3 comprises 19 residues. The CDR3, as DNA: TGTGCTAGTGGTTTGGTAGTGACAGGGGGCGGTTGGAGCACCGGGGCGCTGTTTTTT. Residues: CASGLVVTGGGWSTGALFF.

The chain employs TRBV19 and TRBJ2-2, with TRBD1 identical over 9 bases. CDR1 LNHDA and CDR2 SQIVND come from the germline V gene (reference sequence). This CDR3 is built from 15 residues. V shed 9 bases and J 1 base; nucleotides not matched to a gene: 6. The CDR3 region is CASNTGGWNTGELFF. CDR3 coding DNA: TGTGCCAGCAACACAGGGGGCTGGAACACCGGGGAGCTGTTTTTT. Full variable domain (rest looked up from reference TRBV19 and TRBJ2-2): DGGITQSPKYLFRKEGQNVTLSCEQNLNHDAMYWYRQDPGQGLRLIYYSQIVNDFQKGDIAEGYSVSREKKESFPLTVTSAQKNPTAFYLCASNTGGWNTGELFFGEGSRLTVL.

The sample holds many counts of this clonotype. Here the CDR3 DNA reads TGCGCCAGCAGCTACAGGCTGGAAAAATATAATTCACCCCTCCACTTT. Its protein is CASSYRLEKYNSPLHF. The chain carries TRBV4-3 and TRBJ1-6; a possible D gene is TRBD1 (5 bases). The length of the CDR3 is 16 residues. Trimming removed 5 bases at V and 4 bases at J, with 15 bases between. Germline-derived CDR1 and CDR2 are LGHNA and YSLEER.

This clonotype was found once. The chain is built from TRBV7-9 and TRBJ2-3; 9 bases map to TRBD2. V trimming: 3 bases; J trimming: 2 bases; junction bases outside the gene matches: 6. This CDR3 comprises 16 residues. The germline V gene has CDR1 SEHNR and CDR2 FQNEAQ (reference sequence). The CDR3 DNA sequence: TGTGCCAGCAGCTTCGGACTAGCGCAGAACACAGATACGCAGTATTTT. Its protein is CASSFGLAQNTDTQYF.

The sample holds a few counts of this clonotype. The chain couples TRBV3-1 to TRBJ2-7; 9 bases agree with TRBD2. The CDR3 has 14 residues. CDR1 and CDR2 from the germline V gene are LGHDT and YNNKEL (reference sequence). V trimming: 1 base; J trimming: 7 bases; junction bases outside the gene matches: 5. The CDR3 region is CASSQVPAGGEQYF. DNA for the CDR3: TGTGCCAGCAGCCAAGTGCCAGCGGGAGGAGAGCAGTACTTC.

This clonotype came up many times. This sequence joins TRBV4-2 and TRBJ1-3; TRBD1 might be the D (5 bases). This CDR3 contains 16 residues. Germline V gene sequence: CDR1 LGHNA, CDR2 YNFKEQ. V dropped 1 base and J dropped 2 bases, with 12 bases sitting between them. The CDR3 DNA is TGTGCCAGCAGCCAAGCGACAGACCGTCCTGGAAACACCATATATTTT. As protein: CASSQATDRPGNTIYF.

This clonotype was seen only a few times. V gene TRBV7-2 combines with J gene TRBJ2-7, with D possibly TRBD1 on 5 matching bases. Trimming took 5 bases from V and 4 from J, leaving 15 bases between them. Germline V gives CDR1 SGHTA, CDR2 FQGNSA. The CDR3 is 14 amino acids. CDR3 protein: CASSVTGVGYEQYF. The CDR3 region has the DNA TGTGCCAGCAGCGTTACAGGAGTCGGATACGAGCAGTACTTC.

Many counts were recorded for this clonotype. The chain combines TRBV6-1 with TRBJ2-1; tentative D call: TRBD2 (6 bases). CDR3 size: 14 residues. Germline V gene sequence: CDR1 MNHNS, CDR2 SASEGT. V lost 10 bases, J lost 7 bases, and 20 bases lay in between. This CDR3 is CATGRGIPGNEQFF. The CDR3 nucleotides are TGTGCCACCGGGAGAGGAATCCCGGGGAATGAGCAGTTCTTC.

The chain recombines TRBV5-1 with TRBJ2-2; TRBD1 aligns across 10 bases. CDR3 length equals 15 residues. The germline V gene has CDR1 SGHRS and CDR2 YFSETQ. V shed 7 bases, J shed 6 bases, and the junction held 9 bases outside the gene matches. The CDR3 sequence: CASVDRDRGAGELFF. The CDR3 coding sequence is TGCGCCAGCGTAGACCGGGACAGGGGAGCCGGGGAGCTGTTTTTT.

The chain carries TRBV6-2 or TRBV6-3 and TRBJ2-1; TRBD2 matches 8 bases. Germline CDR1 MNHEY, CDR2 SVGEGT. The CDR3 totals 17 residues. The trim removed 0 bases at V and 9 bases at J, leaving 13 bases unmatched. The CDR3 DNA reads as TGTGCCAGCAGTTACTCGCCCAGCGGGAGCCGGCATCGTGAGCAGTTCTTC. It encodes CASSYSPSGSRHREQFF.

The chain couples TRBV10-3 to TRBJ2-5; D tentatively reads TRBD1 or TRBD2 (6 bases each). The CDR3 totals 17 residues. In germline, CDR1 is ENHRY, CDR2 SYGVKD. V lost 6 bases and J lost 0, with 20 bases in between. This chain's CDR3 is CAISPREVGQNQETQYF. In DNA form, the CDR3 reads TGTGCCATCAGCCCCAGGGAGGTAGGACAGAACCAAGAGACCCAGTACTTC.